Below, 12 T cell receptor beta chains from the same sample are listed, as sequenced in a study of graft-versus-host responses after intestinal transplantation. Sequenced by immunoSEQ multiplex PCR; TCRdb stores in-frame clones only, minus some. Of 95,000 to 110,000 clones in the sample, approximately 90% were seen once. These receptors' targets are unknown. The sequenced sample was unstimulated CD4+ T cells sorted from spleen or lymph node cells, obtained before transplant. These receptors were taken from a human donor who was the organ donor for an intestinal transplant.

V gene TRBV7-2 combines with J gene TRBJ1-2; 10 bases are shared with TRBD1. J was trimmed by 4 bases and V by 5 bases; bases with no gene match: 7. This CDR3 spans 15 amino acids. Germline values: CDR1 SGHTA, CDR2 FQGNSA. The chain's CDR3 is CASSLDRGRTYGYTF. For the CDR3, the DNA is TGTGCCAGCAGCCTCGACAGGGGGCGGACCTATGGCTACACCTTC.

The CDR3 sequence: CASSAGLARVSEQFF. The CDR3 DNA sequence: TGTGCCAGCAGCGCGGGACTAGCGAGAGTTAGTGAGCAGTTCTTC. The chain joins TRBV9 to TRBJ2-1, with 10 bases identical to TRBD2. V lost 3 bases, J lost 9 bases, and 9 bases stayed unmatched. Germline assignment: CDR1 SGDLS and CDR2 YYNGEE. The CDR3 is 15 amino acids. Full variable domain (remainder filled in from reference TRBV9 and TRBJ2-1): DSGVTQTPKHLITATGQRVTLRCSPRSGDLSVYWYQQSLDQGLQFLIQYYNGEERAKGNILERFSAQQFPDLHSELNLSSLELGDSALYFCASSAGLARVSEQFFGPGTRLTVL.

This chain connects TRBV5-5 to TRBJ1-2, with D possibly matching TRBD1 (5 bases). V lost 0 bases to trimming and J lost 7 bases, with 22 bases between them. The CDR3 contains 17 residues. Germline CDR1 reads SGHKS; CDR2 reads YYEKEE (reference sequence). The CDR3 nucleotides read TGTGCCAGCAGCTTGGGCCCCCCCTTGGGGCGGTTCTTTGGCTACACCTTC. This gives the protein CASSLGPPLGRFFGYTF.

The CDR3 nucleotides read TGTGCCTCCCGCCGACTTATATCGAGCTCCTACAATGAGCAGTTCTTC. Protein: CASRRLISSSYNEQFF. The rearrangement uses TRBV27 and TRBJ2-1; D is unclear. Germline CDR1 is MNHEY and CDR2 is SMNVEV (reference sequence). V was shortened by 11 bases and J by 0 bases, with 20 bases between the two germline ends. The CDR3 has 16 residues.

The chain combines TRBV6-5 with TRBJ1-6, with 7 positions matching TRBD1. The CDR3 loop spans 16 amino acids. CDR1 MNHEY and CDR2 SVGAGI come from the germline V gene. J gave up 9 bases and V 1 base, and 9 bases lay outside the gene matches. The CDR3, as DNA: TGTGCCAGCAGTTACTTCGCCGGGACAGAAGGTTCACCCCTCCACTTT. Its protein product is CASSYFAGTEGSPLHF.

CDR3 sequence (DNA): TGTGCCAGCAGCACTATCAGACTAGCGGGATACACCGGGGAGCTGTTTTTT. Encoded protein: CASSTIRLAGYTGELFF. V is TRBV7-2 and J is TRBJ2-2; the match to TRBD2 covers 11 bases. After removal of 5 bases from V and 3 bases from J, the junction contained 8 bases not matched to a gene. The CDR3 runs to 17 residues. Germline assignment: CDR1 SGHTA and CDR2 FQGNSA.

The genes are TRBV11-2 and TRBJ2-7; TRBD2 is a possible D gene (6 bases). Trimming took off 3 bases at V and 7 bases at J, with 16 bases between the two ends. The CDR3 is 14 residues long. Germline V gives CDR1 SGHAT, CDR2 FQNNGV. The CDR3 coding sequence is TGTGCCAGCAGCTTGGGGGGACCGACACGTGAGCAGTACTTC. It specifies CASSLGGPTREQYF.

DNA of the CDR3: TGTGCCAGCAGCTCAGGGGGCTTCTCACCCCTCCACTTT. As protein: CASSSGGFSPLHF. This rearrangement joins TRBV11-3 to TRBJ1-6; 8 nucleotides match TRBD1. Germline-derived CDR1 and CDR2 are SGHNT and YENEEA. J lost 10 bases, V lost 4 bases, and 3 bases had no gene match. This CDR3 region has 13 residues.

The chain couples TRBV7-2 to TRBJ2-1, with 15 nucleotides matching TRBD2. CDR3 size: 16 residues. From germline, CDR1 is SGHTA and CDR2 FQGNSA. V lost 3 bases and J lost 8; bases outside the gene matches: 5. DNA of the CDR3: TGTGCCAGCAGCTTTGGACTAGCGGGGGGGAACGATGAGCAGTTCTTC. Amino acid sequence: CASSFGLAGGNDEQFF.

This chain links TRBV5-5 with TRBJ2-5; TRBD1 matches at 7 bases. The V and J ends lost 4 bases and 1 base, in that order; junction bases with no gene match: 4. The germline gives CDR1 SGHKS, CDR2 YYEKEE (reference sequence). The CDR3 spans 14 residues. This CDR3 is CASSAYRGQETQYF. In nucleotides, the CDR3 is TGTGCCAGCAGCGCCTACAGGGGCCAAGAGACCCAGTACTTC.

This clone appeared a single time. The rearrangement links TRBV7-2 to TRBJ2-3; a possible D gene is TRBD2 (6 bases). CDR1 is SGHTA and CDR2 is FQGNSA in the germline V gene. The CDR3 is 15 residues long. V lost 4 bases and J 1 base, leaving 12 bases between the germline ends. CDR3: CASSSRGVRTDTQYF. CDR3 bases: TGTGCCAGCAGCTCCCGCGGGGTTCGCACAGATACGCAGTATTTT.

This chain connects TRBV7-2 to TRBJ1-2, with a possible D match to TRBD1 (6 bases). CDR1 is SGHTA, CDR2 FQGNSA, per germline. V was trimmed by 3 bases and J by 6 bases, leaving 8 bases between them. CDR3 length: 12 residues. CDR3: CASSFYRDGYTF. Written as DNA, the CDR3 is TGTGCCAGCAGCTTTTACAGGGATGGCTACACCTTC.